The present TCR beta chain was sequenced within a study of T cells in Graves' hyperthyroidism and ophthalmopathy. Study as a whole: Peripheral blood specimens were obtained at initial diagnosis, prior to any treatment.

From RNA transcripts, TCR beta CDR3 regions were amplified. The HTBI primer set was used in a first-round RT-PCR of the TCR CDR3. TCRdb fed the multiplex PCR reads into MiXCR, producing one record per CDR3 protein. This table holds around 340,000 distinct CDR3 sequences, around 18% found once. Trimming removed 4 bases from V and 7 bases from J; junction bases left unmatched: 6. Germline CDR1 MNHEY, CDR2 SVGAGI. This CDR3 spans 13 amino acids. The sequenced material came from blood. The TCR originated in a woman in her thirties or forties with Graves' ophthalmopathy. This rearrangement joins TRBV6-5 to TRBJ1-2, with TRBD1 identical over 7 bases. CDR3 nucleotides: TGTGCCAGCAGTTCGACAGGGTATGGTGGCTACACCTTC. It codes for CASSSTGYGGYTF.